This T cell receptor beta chain came from a study of OX40 agonist ivuxolimab in advanced cancers. Study background: Participants averaged approximately 60 years of age (range 23 to 79) and were under 90% male.

The CDR3 loop spans 14 amino acids. V gave up 8 bases and J gave up 5 bases; unmatched junction bases: 11. Per germline, CDR1 SGHTA and CDR2 FQGTGA. TCRdb's table, derived via immunoSEQ multiplex PCR, lists solely in-frame clones and lacks some. The data contain some 15,000 clones, 86% of them singletons. The chain has TRBV7-3 and TRBJ2-7; 8 bases are shared with TRBD2. This sequence originates from an adult with an advanced solid tumor such as melanoma, head and neck, liver or kidney cancer. Sequencing was performed on CD4+ or CD8+ T cells sorted from blood, taken in a trial of the OX40 agonist ivuxolimab. The CDR3 coding sequence is TGTGCCAGCGGTGCTCGGGGGGGCATGAACGAGCAGTACTTC. This codes for CASGARGGMNEQYF.